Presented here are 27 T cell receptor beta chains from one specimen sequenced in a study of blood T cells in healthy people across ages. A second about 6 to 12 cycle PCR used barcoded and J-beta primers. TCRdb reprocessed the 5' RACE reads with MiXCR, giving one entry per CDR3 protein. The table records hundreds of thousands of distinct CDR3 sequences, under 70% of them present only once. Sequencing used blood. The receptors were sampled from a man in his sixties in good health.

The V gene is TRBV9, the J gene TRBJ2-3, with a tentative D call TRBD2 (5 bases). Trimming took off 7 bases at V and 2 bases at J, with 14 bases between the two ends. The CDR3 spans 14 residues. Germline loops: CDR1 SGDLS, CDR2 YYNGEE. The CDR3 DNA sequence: TGTGCCAGCGGGAGAGGCCCCTACACAGATACGCAGTATTTT. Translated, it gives CASGRGPYTDTQYF.

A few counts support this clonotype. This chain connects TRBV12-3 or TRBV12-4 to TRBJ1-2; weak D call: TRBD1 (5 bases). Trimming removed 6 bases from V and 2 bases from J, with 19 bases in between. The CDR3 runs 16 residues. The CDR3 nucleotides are TGTGCCAGCAGGTCGGGACTCCAGGCTCTAAACTATGGCTACACCTTC. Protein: CASRSGLQALNYGYTF.

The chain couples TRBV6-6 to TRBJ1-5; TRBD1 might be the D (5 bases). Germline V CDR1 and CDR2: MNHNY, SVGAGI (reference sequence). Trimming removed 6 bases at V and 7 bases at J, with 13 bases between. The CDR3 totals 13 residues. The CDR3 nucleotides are TGTGCCAGCAGGTTCCCCGGGGACCAGCCCCAGCATTTT. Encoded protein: CASRFPGDQPQHF.

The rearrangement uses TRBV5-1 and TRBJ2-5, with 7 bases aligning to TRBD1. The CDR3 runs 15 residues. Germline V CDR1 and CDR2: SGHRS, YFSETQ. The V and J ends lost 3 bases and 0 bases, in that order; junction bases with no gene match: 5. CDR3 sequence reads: CASSSGQAYQETQYF. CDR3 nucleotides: TGCGCCAGCAGCTCAGGACAGGCGTACCAAGAGACCCAGTACTTC.

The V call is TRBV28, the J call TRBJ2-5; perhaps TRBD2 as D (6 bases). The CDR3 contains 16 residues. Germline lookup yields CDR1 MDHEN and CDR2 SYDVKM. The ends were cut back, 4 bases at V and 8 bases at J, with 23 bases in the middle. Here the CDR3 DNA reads TGTGCCAGCAGTTCCTATAGCCGGGGGAGACCGGGTACCCAGTACTTC. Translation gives CASSSYSRGRPGTQYF. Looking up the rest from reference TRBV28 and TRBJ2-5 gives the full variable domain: DVKVTQSSRYLVKRTGEKVFLECVQDMDHENMFWYRQDPGLGLRLIYFSYDVKMKEKGDIPEGYSVSREKKERFSLILESASTNQTSMYLCASSSYSRGRPGTQYFGPGTRLLVL.

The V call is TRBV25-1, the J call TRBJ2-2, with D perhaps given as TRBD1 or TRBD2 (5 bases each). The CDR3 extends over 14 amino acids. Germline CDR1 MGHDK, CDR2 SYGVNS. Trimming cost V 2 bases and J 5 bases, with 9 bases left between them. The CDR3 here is CASSERGVTGELFF. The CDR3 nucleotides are TGTGCCAGCAGTGAACGAGGGGTAACCGGGGAGCTGTTTTTT.

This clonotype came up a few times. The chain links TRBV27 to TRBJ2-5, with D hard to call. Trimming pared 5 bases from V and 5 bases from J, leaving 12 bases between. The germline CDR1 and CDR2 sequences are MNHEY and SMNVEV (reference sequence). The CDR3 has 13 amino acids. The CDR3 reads CASSPRIRETQYF. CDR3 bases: TGTGCCAGCAGTCCCCGGATCAGGGAGACCCAGTACTTC.

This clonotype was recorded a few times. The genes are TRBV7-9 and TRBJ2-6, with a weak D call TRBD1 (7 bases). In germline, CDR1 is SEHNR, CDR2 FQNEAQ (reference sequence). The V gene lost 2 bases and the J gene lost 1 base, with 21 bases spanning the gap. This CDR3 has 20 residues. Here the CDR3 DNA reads TGTGCCAGCAGCTTAATACAGGGGAGGAAGGGGTCTTCTGGGGCCAACGTCCTGACTTTC. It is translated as CASSLIQGRKGSSGANVLTF. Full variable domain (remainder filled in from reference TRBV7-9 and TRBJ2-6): DTGVSQNPRHKITKRGQNVTFRCDPISEHNRLYWYRQTLGQGPEFLTYFQNEAQLEKSRLLSDRFSAERPKGSFSTLEIQRTEQGDSAMYLCASSLIQGRKGSSGANVLTFGAGSRLTVL.

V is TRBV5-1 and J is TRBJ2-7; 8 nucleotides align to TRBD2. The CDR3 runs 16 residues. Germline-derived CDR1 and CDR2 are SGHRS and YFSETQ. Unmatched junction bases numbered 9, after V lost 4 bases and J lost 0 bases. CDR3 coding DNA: TGCGCCAGCAGCCACCGGGGGGGACTCAGCTCCTACGAGCAGTACTTC. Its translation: CASSHRGGLSSYEQYF.

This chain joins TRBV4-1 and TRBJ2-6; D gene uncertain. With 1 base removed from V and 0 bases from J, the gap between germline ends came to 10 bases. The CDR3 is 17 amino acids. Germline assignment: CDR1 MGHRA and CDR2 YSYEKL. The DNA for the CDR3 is TGCGCCAGCAGCCAAGCGGACGTCCTCTCTGGGGCCAACGTCCTGACTTTC. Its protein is CASSQADVLSGANVLTF.

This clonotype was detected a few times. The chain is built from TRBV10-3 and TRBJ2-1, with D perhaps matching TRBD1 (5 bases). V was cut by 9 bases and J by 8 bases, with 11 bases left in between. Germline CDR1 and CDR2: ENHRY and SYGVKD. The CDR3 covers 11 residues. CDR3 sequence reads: CAIQGIDEQFF. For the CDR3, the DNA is TGTGCCATTCAGGGTATCGATGAGCAGTTCTTC.

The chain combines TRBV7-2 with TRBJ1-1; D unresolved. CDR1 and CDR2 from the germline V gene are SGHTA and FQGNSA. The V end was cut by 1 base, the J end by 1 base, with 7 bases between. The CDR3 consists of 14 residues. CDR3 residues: CASSLEWQNTEAFF. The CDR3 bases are TGTGCCAGCAGCTTAGAGTGGCAGAACACTGAAGCTTTCTTT.

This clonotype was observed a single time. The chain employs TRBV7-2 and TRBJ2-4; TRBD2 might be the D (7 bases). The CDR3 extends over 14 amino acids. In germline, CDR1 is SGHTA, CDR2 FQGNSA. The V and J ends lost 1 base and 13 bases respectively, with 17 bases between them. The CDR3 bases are TGTGCCAGCAGCTTAGTTGTCGGGGGGCGGGAGCAGTACTTC. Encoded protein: CASSLVVGGREQYF.

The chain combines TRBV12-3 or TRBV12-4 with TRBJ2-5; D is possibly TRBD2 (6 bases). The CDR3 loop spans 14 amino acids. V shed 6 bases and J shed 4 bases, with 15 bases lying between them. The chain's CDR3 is CASSPSGLIETQYF. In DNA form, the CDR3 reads TGTGCCAGCAGCCCAAGCGGGCTTATAGAGACCCAGTACTTC.

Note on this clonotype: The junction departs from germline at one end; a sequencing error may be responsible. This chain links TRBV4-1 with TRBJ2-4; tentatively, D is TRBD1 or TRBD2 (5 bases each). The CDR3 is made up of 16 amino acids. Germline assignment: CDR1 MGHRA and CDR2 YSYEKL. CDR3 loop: CASSQDRRGPKNIQYF. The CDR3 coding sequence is TGCGCCAGCAGCCAAGATCGTCGGGGACCCAAGAACATTCAGTACTTC.

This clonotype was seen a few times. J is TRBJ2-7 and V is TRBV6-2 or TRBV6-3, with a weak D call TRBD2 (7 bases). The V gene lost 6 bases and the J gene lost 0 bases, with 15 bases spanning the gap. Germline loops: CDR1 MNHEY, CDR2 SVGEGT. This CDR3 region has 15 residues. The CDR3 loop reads CASRSSGGRSYEQYF. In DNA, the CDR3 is TGTGCCAGCAGATCTTCGGGGGGCCGCTCCTACGAGCAGTACTTC.

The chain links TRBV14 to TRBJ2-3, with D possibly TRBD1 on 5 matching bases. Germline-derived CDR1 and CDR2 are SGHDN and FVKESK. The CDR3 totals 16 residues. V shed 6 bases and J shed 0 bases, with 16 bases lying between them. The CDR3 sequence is CASRPWTPTSTDTQYF. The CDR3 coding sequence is TGTGCCAGCAGACCTTGGACACCTACAAGCACAGATACGCAGTATTTT. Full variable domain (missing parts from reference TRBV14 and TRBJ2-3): EAGVTQFPSHSVIEKGQTVTLRCDPISGHDNLYWYRRVMGKEIKFLLHFVKESKQDESGMPNNRFLAERTGGTYSTLKVQPAELEDSGVYFCASRPWTPTSTDTQYFGPGTRLTVL.

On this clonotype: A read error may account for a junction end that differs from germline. The CDR3 reads CTSSSGRGQFSNQPQHF. CDR3 DNA sequence: TGTACCAGCAGTTCAGGCCGGGGACAGTTTAGCAATCAGCCCCAGCATTTT. The chain joins TRBV27 to TRBJ1-5; 7 bases agree with TRBD1. The CDR3 has 17 amino acids. Germline V gene lookup returns CDR1 MNHEY and CDR2 SMNVEV (reference sequence).

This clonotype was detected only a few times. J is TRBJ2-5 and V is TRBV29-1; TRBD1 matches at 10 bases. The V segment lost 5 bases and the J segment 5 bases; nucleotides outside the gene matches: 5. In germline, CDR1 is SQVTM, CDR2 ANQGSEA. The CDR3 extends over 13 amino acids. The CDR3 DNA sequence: TGCAGCGTTATGGGACAGGGGAAGGAGACCCAGTACTTC. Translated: CSVMGQGKETQYF. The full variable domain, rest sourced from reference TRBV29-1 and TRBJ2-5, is SAVISQKPSRDICQRGTSLTIQCQVDSQVTMMFWYRQQPGQSLTLIATANQGSEATYESGFVIDKFPISRPNLTFSTLTVSNMSPEDSSIYLCSVMGQGKETQYFGPGTRLLVL.

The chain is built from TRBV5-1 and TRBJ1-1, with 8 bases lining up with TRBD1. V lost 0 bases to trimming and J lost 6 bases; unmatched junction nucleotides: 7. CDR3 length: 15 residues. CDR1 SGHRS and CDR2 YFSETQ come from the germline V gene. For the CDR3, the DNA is TGCGCCAGCAGCTTGGCCTCTGGACAGGGTTCTGAAGCTTTCTTT. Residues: CASSLASGQGSEAFF.

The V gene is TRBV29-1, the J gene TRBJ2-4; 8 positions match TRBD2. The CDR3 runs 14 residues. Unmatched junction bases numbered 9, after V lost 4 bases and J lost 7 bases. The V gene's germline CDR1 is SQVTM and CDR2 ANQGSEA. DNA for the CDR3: TGCAGCGTTGTACCCCAGCGGGAGCTGAACATTCAGTACTTC. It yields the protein CSVVPQRELNIQYF.

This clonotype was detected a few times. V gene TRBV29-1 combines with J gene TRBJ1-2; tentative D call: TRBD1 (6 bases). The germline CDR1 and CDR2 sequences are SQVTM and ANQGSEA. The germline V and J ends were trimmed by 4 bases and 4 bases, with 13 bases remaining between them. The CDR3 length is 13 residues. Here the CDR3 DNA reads TGCAGCGTTGGGGGGGCGCATGGCTATGGCTACACCTTC. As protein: CSVGGAHGYGYTF.

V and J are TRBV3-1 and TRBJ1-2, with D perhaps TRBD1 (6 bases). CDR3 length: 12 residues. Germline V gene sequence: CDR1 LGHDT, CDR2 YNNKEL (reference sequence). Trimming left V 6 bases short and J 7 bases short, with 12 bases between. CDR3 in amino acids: CASRHRESGYTF. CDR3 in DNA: TGTGCCAGCAGACACAGGGAGAGTGGCTACACCTTC.

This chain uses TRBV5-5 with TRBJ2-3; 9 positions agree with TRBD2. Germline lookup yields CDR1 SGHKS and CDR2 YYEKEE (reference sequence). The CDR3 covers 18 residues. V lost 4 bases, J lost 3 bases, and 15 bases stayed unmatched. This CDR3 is CASSQKMTSAGGTDTQYF. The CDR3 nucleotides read TGTGCCAGCAGCCAAAAAATGACCTCAGCGGGGGGTACAGATACGCAGTATTTT. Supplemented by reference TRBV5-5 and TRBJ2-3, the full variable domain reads DAGVTQSPTHLIKTRGQQVTLRCSPISGHKSVSWYQQVLGQGPQFIFQYYEKEERGRGNFPDRFSARQFPNYSSELNVNALLLGDSALYLCASSQKMTSAGGTDTQYFGPGTRLTVL.

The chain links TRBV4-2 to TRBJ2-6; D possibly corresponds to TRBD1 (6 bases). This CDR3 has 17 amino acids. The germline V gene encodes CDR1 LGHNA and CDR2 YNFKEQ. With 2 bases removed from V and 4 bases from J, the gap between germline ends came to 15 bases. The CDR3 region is CASSQRDIGTGANVLTF. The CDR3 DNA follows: TGTGCCAGCAGCCAACGGGACATAGGGACCGGGGCCAACGTCCTGACTTTC.

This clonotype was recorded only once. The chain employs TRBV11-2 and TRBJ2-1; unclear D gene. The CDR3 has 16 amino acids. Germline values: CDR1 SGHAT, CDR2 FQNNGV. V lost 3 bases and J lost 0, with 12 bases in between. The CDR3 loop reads CASSFDLASSYNEQFF. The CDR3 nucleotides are TGTGCCAGCAGCTTCGACCTGGCCAGCTCCTACAATGAGCAGTTCTTC.

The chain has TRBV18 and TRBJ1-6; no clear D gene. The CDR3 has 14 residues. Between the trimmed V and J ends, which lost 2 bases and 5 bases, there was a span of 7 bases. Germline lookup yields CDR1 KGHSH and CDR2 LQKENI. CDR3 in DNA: TGTGCCAGCTCACCAAATGTGGATAATTCACCCCTCCACTTT. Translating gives CASSPNVDNSPLHF.